This entry lists 32 T cell receptor beta chains sequenced from one sample in a study of blood T cell repertoires in COVID-19. The method was immunoSEQ multiplex PCR; TCRdb's version includes in-frame clones alone and lacks a portion of them. Of roughly 240,000 clones in the sample, approximately 88% were seen once. The sequencing input was PBMCs or T cells enriched from blood (not recorded which). The origin of the receptors is a woman in her thirties with acute COVID-19.

To note about this clone: Mismatch with germline at one junction end may stem from a read error. The chain links TRBV3-1 (or the pseudogene TRBV3-2) to TRBJ1-1; 8 bases fit TRBD1. From germline, CDR1 is LGHDT and CDR2 YNNKEL (reference sequence). The CDR3 totals 14 residues. CDR3 loop: CASSQWTGNAEAFF. The CDR3 DNA follows: TGTGCCAGCAGCCAATGGACAGGGAACGCTGAAGCTTTCTTT.

V gene TRBV4-1 combines with J gene TRBJ2-3; TRBD1 aligns across 7 bases. Germline V lookup: CDR1 MGHRA, CDR2 YSYEKL. J was trimmed by 2 bases and V by 4 bases; bases with no gene match: 9. This CDR3 is built from 16 residues. CDR3 in amino acids: CASSPTDRVLTDTQYF. The CDR3, as DNA: TGCGCCAGCAGCCCAACCGACAGGGTACTCACAGATACGCAGTATTTT.

J is TRBJ1-2 and V is TRBV5-1, with 9 bases lining up with TRBD1. V was pared by 7 bases and J by 7 bases, with 11 bases of the junction left unmatched. CDR1 and CDR2 (germline): SGHRS, YFSETQ. This CDR3 has 14 amino acids. CDR3 sequence reads: CASSPGQGSSGYTF. Here the CDR3 DNA reads TGCGCCAGCTCTCCGGGACAGGGCTCCTCTGGCTACACCTTC.

The chain couples TRBV9 to TRBJ2-7, with a possible D match to TRBD1 (6 bases). Trimming stripped 4 bases from V and 3 bases from J, with 17 bases between. Germline values: CDR1 SGDLS, CDR2 YYNGEE. The CDR3 runs to 15 residues. The CDR3 is CASSPGQSLLYEQYF. The CDR3 nucleotides are TGTGCCAGCAGCCCCGGACAGAGCCTTCTCTACGAGCAGTACTTC.

The chain links TRBV10-3 to TRBJ1-1; D is unclear. The ends were cut back, 7 bases at V and 0 bases at J, with 15 bases in the middle. This CDR3 comprises 15 residues. The V gene's germline CDR1 is ENHRY and CDR2 SYGVKD. The CDR3 loop reads CAITADSSMNTEAFF. DNA of the CDR3: TGTGCCATCACTGCGGACTCCTCCATGAACACTGAAGCTTTCTTT.

Regarding this clone: The same CDR3 also results from other DNA sequences found in this sample. This chain joins TRBV5-4 and TRBJ2-7, with 9 positions matching TRBD1. The CDR3 loop spans 14 amino acids. Germline loops: CDR1 SGHNT, CDR2 YYREEE (reference sequence). V shed 4 bases and J 4 bases; nucleotides not matched to a gene: 6. The CDR3 nucleotides are TGTGCCAGCAGCCCCGGACAGGGGTCGTACGAGCAGTACTTC. It encodes CASSPGQGSYEQYF.

This sequence joins TRBV3-1 (or the pseudogene TRBV3-2) and TRBJ1-6; D might be TRBD1 (6 bases). CDR1 LGHDT and CDR2 YNNKEL come from the germline V gene (reference sequence). V gave up 3 bases and J gave up 14 bases, with 14 bases separating them. This CDR3 comprises 13 residues. CDR3: CASSQTGGWALHF. CDR3 sequence (DNA): TGTGCCAGCAGCCAGACAGGAGGTTGGGCCCTCCACTTT.

The table lists this clone with a few counts. The genes are TRBV5-8 and TRBJ2-1, with 7 bases aligning to TRBD2. Trimming cost V 6 bases and J 4 bases; bases outside gene matches: 13. CDR3 size: 16 residues. Germline assignment: CDR1 SGHTS and CDR2 YDEGEE. CDR3 bases: TGTGCCAGCAACCCTTACGCGGGGGACGAATACAATGAGCAGTTCTTC. Translated, it gives CASNPYAGDEYNEQFF.

This chain joins TRBV6-5 and TRBJ1-2; D is unresolved. The CDR3 runs to 15 residues. Germline CDR1 and CDR2: MNHEY and SVGAGI. Trimming took off 2 bases at V and 1 base at J, with 11 bases between the two ends. CDR3 residues: CASSYSAFLNYGYTF. In DNA form, the CDR3 reads TGTGCCAGCAGTTACAGCGCCTTCCTTAACTATGGCTACACCTTC.

This clone was seen only once. This rearrangement joins TRBV14 to TRBJ1-1; D call uncertain. The V and J ends lost 5 bases and 3 bases respectively, with 10 bases between them. Germline loops: CDR1 SGHDN, CDR2 FVKESK. The CDR3 is 13 residues long. For the CDR3, the DNA is TGTGCCAGCAGCATGAGAGGGCACACTGAAGCTTTCTTT. Protein: CASSMRGHTEAFF. Using reference TRBV14 and TRBJ1-1 for the parts outside the CDR3, the full variable domain is EAGVTQFPSHSVIEKGQTVTLRCDPISGHDNLYWYRRVMGKEIKFLLHFVKESKQDESGMPNNRFLAERTGGTYSTLKVQPAELEDSGVYFCASSMRGHTEAFFGQGTRLTVV.

J is TRBJ1-2 and V is TRBV6-1, with D possibly TRBD1 on 5 matching bases. V gave up 3 bases and J gave up 0 bases, with 14 bases separating them. The CDR3 has 16 residues. Per germline, CDR1 MNHNS and CDR2 SASEGT. In DNA form, the CDR3 reads TGTGCCAGCAGTGAGAACAGTGGACAAGCTAACTATGGCTACACCTTC. Translating gives CASSENSGQANYGYTF.

The J gene is TRBJ1-3, the V gene TRBV10-3, with a tentative D call TRBD1 (6 bases). Per germline, CDR1 ENHRY and CDR2 SYGVKD. The CDR3 spans 18 residues. V lost 0 bases and J lost 7, with 22 bases in between. CDR3 in amino acids: CAISESTGPGTLRNTIYF. The CDR3 nucleotides read TGTGCCATCAGTGAGTCGACAGGTCCGGGGACCCTTAGGAACACCATATATTTT.

The chain is built from TRBV27 and TRBJ1-2, with D perhaps matching TRBD1 (6 bases). Germline assignment: CDR1 MNHEY and CDR2 SMNVEV (reference sequence). V lost 1 base and J lost 2, with 17 bases in between. CDR3 length equals 17 residues. CDR3 DNA sequence: TGTGCCAGCAGTTTATATCCTCCCAGGGGTAAAAACTATGGCTACACCTTC. It yields the protein CASSLYPPRGKNYGYTF.

The rearrangement joins TRBV19 to TRBJ2-1, with D unresolved. The CDR3 totals 13 residues. Between the trimmed V and J ends, which lost 4 bases and 4 bases, there was a span of 8 bases. Germline loops: CDR1 LNHDA, CDR2 SQIVND (reference sequence). The CDR3 here is CASSRVLYNEQFF. The CDR3, as DNA: TGTGCCAGTAGTAGAGTTTTATACAATGAGCAGTTCTTC.

V usage is TRBV18 and J usage is TRBJ1-4; 8 bases are a match to TRBD1. The CDR3 contains 15 residues. The trim removed 5 bases at V and 1 base at J, leaving 3 bases unmatched. Germline V lookup: CDR1 KGHSH, CDR2 LQKENI. CDR3 protein: CASSIGQGTNEKLFF. CDR3 DNA: TGTGCCAGCTCAATCGGACAGGGAACTAATGAAAAACTGTTTTTT.

The chain combines TRBV24-1 with TRBJ2-5; maybe TRBD1 (6 bases). The germline V gene encodes CDR1 KGHDR and CDR2 SFDVKD. The CDR3 loop spans 13 amino acids. Trimming stripped 1 base from V and 5 bases from J, with 7 bases between. The CDR3 coding sequence is TGTGCCACCAGTGATTTTCAGGGGGAGACCCAGTACTTC. Protein product: CATSDFQGETQYF.

The chain uses TRBV20-1 and TRBJ1-1; D ambiguous. From germline, CDR1 is DFQATT and CDR2 SNEGSKA (reference sequence). Trimming took 3 bases from V and 1 from J, leaving 6 bases between them. The CDR3 totals 12 residues. CDR3 nucleotides: TGCAGTGCTAGTCCAGGGAACACTGAAGCTTTCTTT. Protein sequence: CSASPGNTEAFF.

The chain joins TRBV2 to TRBJ2-7; 7 bases match TRBD1. V lost 9 bases and J lost 0; bases outside the gene matches: 5. This CDR3 comprises 13 residues. Germline loops: CDR1 SNHLY, CDR2 FYNNEI. CDR3 in DNA: TGTGCCAGAAGGGGACAGTCCTCCTACGAGCAGTACTTC. Translating gives CARRGQSSYEQYF.

This sequence joins TRBV11-2 and TRBJ2-1; D is unclear. Deletions cut 5 bases from V and 9 bases from J, with 17 bases between. CDR3 length equals 14 residues. Germline assignment: CDR1 SGHAT and CDR2 FQNNGV. CDR3 sequence: CASSTMPHSSEQFF. The CDR3 nucleotides read TGTGCCAGCAGCACCATGCCCCACAGCAGTGAGCAGTTCTTC.

This clone was detected only a few times. The V call is TRBV6-1, the J call TRBJ1-6; D might be TRBD1 (5 bases). V was shortened by 1 base and J by 5 bases, with 9 bases between the two germline ends. The CDR3 totals 15 residues. Germline assignment: CDR1 MNHNS and CDR2 SASEGT. This CDR3 reads CASSEGAGDNSPLHF. CDR3 DNA: TGTGCCAGCAGTGAAGGGGCGGGGGATAATTCACCCCTCCACTTT.

This clone was observed a single time. CDR3 nucleotides: TGCGCCAGCAGCTTGGCGGGGGGGCACGGTGAGCAGTTCTTC. It translates to CASSLAGGHGEQFF. V and J are TRBV5-1 and TRBJ2-1; TRBD2 agrees at 8 bases. The CDR3 is made up of 14 amino acids. V lost 0 bases to trimming and J lost 9 bases; unmatched junction nucleotides: 5. The germline CDR1 and CDR2 sequences are SGHRS and YFSETQ.

The chain joins TRBV6-5 to TRBJ2-1; 14 positions agree with TRBD2. This CDR3 region has 14 residues. Germline assignment: CDR1 MNHEY and CDR2 SVGAGI. Trimming at V came to 8 bases and at J to 5 bases, leaving 2 bases not matched to a gene. CDR3 region: CASGTSGGNNEQFF. The DNA for the CDR3 is TGTGCCAGCGGGACTAGCGGGGGAAACAATGAGCAGTTCTTC.

This rearrangement joins TRBV5-5 to TRBJ2-7, with 7 bases that match TRBD1. This CDR3 has 15 amino acids. Looked up from germline, CDR1 is SGHKS and CDR2 is YYEKEE (reference sequence). The ends lost 7 bases at V and 0 bases at J; junction bases unmatched: 10. The chain's CDR3 is CASSRTGVSSYEQYF. The CDR3 nucleotides read TGTGCCAGCTCCCGAACAGGGGTTTCCTCCTACGAGCAGTACTTC.

This rearrangement joins TRBV5-4 to TRBJ1-6; no reliable D call. The germline V gene encodes CDR1 SGHNT and CDR2 YYREEE (reference sequence). Deletions cut 4 bases from V and 7 bases from J, with 15 bases between. This CDR3 is built from 15 residues. The CDR3 DNA reads TGTGCCAGCAGCCTTTTTCGGTCCTTGAATTCACCCCTCCACTTT. This codes for CASSLFRSLNSPLHF.

The V and J genes are TRBV7-8 and TRBJ2-2; D remains ambiguous. CDR1 is SGHVS and CDR2 is FQNEAQ in the germline V gene. V was cut by 4 bases and J by 10 bases, with 13 bases left in between. The CDR3 consists of 13 residues. The CDR3 bases are TGTGCCAGCAGCTCAAGAACAGTTGTGGAGCTGTTTTTT. It encodes CASSSRTVVELFF.

V gene TRBV5-5 combines with J gene TRBJ2-4, with TRBD2 matching 14 bases. This CDR3 is 17 amino acids long. V was clipped by 4 bases and J by 6 bases; unmatched bases: 9. The germline gives CDR1 SGHKS, CDR2 YYEKEE (reference sequence). For the CDR3, the DNA is TGTGCCAGCAGCAACGGACTAGCGGGGGGCTATAGAAACATTCAGTACTTC. Translating gives CASSNGLAGGYRNIQYF.

This clone appeared many times. The rearrangement uses TRBV4-1 and TRBJ1-1; D is uncertain. CDR1 and CDR2 from the germline V gene are MGHRA and YSYEKL. The CDR3 covers 13 residues. The V gene lost 3 bases and the J gene lost 11 bases, with 16 bases spanning the gap. The CDR3 DNA reads as TGCGCCAGCAGCCAGGCGCGGGCCAGGCTCGCTTTCTTT. This translates into CASSQARARLAFF.

The chain joins TRBV2 to TRBJ1-1; 7 nucleotides align to TRBD1. This CDR3 contains 14 residues. The ends lost 8 bases at V and 11 bases at J; junction bases unmatched: 17. Per the germline V gene, CDR1 is SNHLY and CDR2 is FYNNEI. In DNA form, the CDR3 reads TGTGCCAGCGGGGAGACAGGGACGGATTTTAGGGCTTTCTTT. This codes for CASGETGTDFRAFF.

Comments on this clone: At one of its ends the junction is not consistent with the germline gene, which may arise from a read error. This chain links TRBV4-1 with TRBJ1-4; unclear D gene. CDR3 length: 14 residues. Germline V lookup: CDR1 MGHRA, CDR2 YSYEKL. CDR3: CASSPTWSNEKLFF. The CDR3 DNA reads as TGCGCCAGTAGCCCTACCTGGAGTAATGAAAAACTGTTTTTT.

As for this clone: Other DNA sequences of this sample code for an identical CDR3. This chain links TRBV7-9 with TRBJ1-2, with D maybe TRBD1 (5 bases). This CDR3 is built from 12 residues. The ends were cut back, 5 bases at V and 4 bases at J, with 8 bases in the middle. CDR1 is SEHNR, CDR2 FQNEAQ, per germline (reference sequence). The DNA for the CDR3 is TGTGCCAGCAGCAGTACAGGCTATGGCTACACCTTC. Translated, it gives CASSSTGYGYTF.

The chain links TRBV5-1 to TRBJ2-2; TRBD1 aligns across 10 bases. There are 17 residues in the CDR3. J was trimmed by 6 bases and V by 2 bases; bases with no gene match: 10. From germline, CDR1 is SGHRS and CDR2 YFSETQ. The CDR3, as DNA: TGCGCCAGCAGCTTCCCCCTAGGACAGGGGGTCCCCGGGGAGCTGTTTTTT. It yields the protein CASSFPLGQGVPGELFF.

This chain uses TRBV18 with TRBJ2-1; possible D gene TRBD2, 5 bases. The CDR3 extends over 14 amino acids. V lost 4 bases and J lost 5, with 12 bases in between. CDR1 is KGHSH and CDR2 is LQKENI in the germline V gene. CDR3 residues: CASSQEEWDNEQFF. DNA of the CDR3: TGTGCCAGCTCACAGGAGGAGTGGGACAATGAGCAGTTCTTC.